Sequencing of this T cell receptor beta chain was carried out in a study of cytomegalovirus exposure and HLA in healthy donors. Study in general: Ancestry clustering placed roughly four fifths of around 400 genotyped donors in the Caucasian-associated cluster. The study, taken as a whole, reports: For TCR beta chains, V- and J-gene trimming was later linked to a missense DCLRE1C variant. CMV serostatus was the only immune exposure information that was available. A later analysis found common viral pathogens apparently linked to several of the most significant clusters.

The PCR ran on 60 Vbeta and 13 Jbeta primers. Libraries were prepared by immunoSEQ multiplex PCR; TCRdb keeps only in-frame clonotypes and omits some of them. The sample yields roughly 120,000 clones, of which the top ten take up about 2.7%. Concerning this clone itself: Its antigen is still unknown.

The ends were cut back, 8 bases at V and 2 bases at J, with 20 bases in the middle. This CDR3 is 16 amino acids long. Germline V gene data show CDR1 as SNHLY and CDR2 as FYNNEI. The chain uses TRBV2 and TRBJ2-3, with a weak D call TRBD2 (5 bases). The origin of this receptor is a man younger than 45 in good health and CMV-seronegative. The sequencing sample was made of PBMCs. Here the CDR3 DNA reads TGTGCCAGCCCGCTAGGTGGAGACTACAACACAGATACGCAGTATTTT. Its translation is CASPLGGDYNTDTQYF.